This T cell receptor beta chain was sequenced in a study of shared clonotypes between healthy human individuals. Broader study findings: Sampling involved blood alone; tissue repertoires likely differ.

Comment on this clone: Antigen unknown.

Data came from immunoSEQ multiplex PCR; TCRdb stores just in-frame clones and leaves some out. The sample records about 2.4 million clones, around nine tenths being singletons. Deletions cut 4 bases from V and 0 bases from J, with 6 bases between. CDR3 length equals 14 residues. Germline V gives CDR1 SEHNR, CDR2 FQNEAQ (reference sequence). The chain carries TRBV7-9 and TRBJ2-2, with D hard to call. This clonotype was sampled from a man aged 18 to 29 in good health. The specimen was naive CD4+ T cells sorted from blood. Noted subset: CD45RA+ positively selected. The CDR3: CASSYPPNTGELFF. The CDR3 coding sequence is TGTGCCAGCAGCTACCCCCCGAACACCGGGGAGCTGTTTTTT.